This paragraph reports one T cell receptor beta chain. There is no known antigen for this receptor. No much larger clone is present one base from it, and per-base qualities are unavailable. The sample is drawn from a study of T cell responses to AZD1222 COVID-19 vaccine (dated by TCRdb to the early 2020s). Background for the entire study: TCR sequencing was performed for roughly 250 trial participants, of whom some 200 were given two doses of AZD1222 and around 25 were given two doses of MenACWY control vaccine. Enrollment into the trials was organized by age into subgroups of 18-55, 56-69 and 70-plus years, and those subgroups contained about 160, 30 and 59 TCR-sequenced participants, respectively. Overall results and qualifications from the work: Because no day 14 peak-response samples were available, repertoires were characterized only after the peak T cell response. Participants were mostly white British, with more females than males. The authors suggested clonal diversity may have been underestimated. In the small 56-69-year group, the increase in depth fell short of significance, most likely because of low power. After two AZD1222 doses, spike-specific TCR breadth and depth were significantly higher than at day 0 and than in MenACWY recipients. Only five to seven AZD1222 recipients were SARS-CoV-2 seropositive at baseline, limiting conclusions about previously exposed vaccinees. CD4 TCRs associated with the vaccine covered the entire spike protein, and the dominant responses were in regions 160-218 and 743-854. Nearly half of unique spike-specific TCRs reportedly recognized epitopes outside regions mutated in the B.1.351 and B.1.1.7 variants.

The CDR3 regions of human TCRbeta chains were subjected to immunosequencing. In the source study's methods: TCRs in the repertoires were compared against a reference library of SARS-CoV-2-specific TCRs that had been generated with the MIRA antigen-specificity platform. Breadth was defined as the fraction of unique TCRs that were SARS-CoV-2-associated, and depth was defined as the fraction of total T cells that were SARS-CoV-2-associated. Using the MIRA data, every spike-specific TCR was mapped to the spike region that the TCR reacted to and assigned to either a CD4 or a CD8 class. Log10-transformed breadth and depth values were compared by one-way ANOVA with Sidak's multiple comparisons tests. In its TCRdb copy, this immuneACCESS table keeps in-frame sequences only and misses some clones. Where compared with another copy, unresolved V genes explain less than half of these, and the others have no known cause. The V and J calls and clone size come from that table; D and trimming were worked out from the DNA. The sample contains some 88,000 clones, approximately 90% of them found a single time. The ten largest account for 5% to 6% of the sample.

The sample's time point label, decoded: about 28 days (+/-7) after the second vaccine dose. AZD1222 recipients whose second dose came at about 4 weeks and those whose second dose came at about 12 weeks were combined into one group, since spike-specific TCR depth and breadth did not differ between the two schedules. Vaccinee samples came from UK trials COV001 and COV002, including a single-blind randomized controlled phase 2/3 trial of AZD1222 (ChAdOx1 nCoV-19) in healthy adults. For TCRbeta chain sequencing, PBMC samples from trial participants were taken at day 0 and at day 28 after the second dose. Sequences MNHEY (CDR1) and SVGAGI (CDR2) are obtained from the germline V gene. Trimming removed 6 bases from V and 4 bases from J; the gene matches leave 2 bases unexplained. The CDR3, cysteine through phenylalanine, is 13 amino acids long. This entry keeps only the CDR3 DNA: 39 bases, framed from base 1.

The rearranged segments are TRBV6-5 and TRBJ1-1; TRBD1 aligns with 10 central bases. This sequence originates from an adult who received the AZD1222 COVID-19 vaccine. The sample here was peripheral blood, taken 28 days after the second AZD1222 dose. The CDR3 corresponds to CASRGQGFTEAFF. The nucleotide sequence is given as TGTGCCAGCAGGGGACAGGGGTTCACTGAAGCTTTCTTT.